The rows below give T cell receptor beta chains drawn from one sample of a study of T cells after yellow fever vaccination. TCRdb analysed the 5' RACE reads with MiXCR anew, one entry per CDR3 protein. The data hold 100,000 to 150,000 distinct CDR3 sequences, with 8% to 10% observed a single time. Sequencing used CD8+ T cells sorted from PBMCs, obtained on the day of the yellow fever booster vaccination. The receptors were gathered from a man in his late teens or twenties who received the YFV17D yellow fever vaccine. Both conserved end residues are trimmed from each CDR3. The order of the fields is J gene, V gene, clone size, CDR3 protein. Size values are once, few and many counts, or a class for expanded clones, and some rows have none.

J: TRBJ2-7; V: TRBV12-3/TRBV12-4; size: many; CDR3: ASSPGGEQY
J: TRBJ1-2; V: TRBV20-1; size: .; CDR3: SAKGQNYGYT
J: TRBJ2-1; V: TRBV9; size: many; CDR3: ASSVVGGRGNEQF
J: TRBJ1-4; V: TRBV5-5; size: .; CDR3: ASSLDFQINEKLF
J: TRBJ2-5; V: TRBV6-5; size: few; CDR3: ASLAGRGQETQY
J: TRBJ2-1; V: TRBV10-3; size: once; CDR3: AISVSAGGSYNEQF
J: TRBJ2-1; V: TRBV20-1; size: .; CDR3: SARDLLAGGHNEQF
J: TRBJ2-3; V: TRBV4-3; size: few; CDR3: ASSQDLASTDTQY
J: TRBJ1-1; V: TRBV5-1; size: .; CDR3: ASSLKDSEYTEAF
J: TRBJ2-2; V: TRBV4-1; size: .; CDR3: ASSQDVQWGPNTGELF
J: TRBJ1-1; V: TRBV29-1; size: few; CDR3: SVEGAHFPNTEAF
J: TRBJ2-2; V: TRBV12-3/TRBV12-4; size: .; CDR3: ASRGGVFGLF
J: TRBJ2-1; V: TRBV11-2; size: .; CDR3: ASSYRTNEQF
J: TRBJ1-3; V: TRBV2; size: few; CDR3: ASTADFNSGNTIY
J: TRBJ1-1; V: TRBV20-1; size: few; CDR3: SARVLGRSKPEAF
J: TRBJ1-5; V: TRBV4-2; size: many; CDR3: ASSQPGDSQPQH
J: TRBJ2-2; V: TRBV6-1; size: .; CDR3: ASAWGGGLGELF
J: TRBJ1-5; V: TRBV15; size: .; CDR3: ATSNEGSNQPQH
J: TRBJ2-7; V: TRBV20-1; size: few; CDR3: SARDTRDNEQY
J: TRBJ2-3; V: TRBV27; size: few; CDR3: ASSLPRGRGQGGLADTQY
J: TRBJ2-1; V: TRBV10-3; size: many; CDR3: AIRDRSNEQF
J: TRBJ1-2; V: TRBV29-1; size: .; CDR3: SVIGTGGVGYT
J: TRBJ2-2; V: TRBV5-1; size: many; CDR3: ASSKGQEGRGELF
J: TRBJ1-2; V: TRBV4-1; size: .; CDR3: ASSPPGQRVNYGYT
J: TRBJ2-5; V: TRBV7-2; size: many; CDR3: ASSLLSGSGGPWKTQY
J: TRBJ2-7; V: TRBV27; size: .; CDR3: ASSGGGVSYEQY
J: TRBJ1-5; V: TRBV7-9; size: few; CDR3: ASSLAGTPPRPQH
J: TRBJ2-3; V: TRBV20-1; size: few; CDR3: SAGTSGGASYTQY
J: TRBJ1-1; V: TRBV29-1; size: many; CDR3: SVGGTEAF